A selection of T cell receptor beta chains follows, all from one sample in a study of resident and recirculating memory T cells in vitiligo. Assay: immunoSEQ multiplex PCR; the TCRdb copy retains only in-frame clones and omits some. Counted here are more than 70,000 clones, 92% occurring once; the ten biggest clones make up about 4.8%. Sequencing used blood. The receptors were gathered from a male donor with vitiligo. Both conserved end residues are part of each CDR3.

cdr3_aa: CATSRGRLASYEQYF
j_call: TRBJ2-7
cdr3_length: 15
v_call: TRBV15

cdr3_aa: CASDQGADNEQFF
j_call: TRBJ2-1
cdr3_length: 13
v_call: TRBV9

cdr3_aa: CASSLLQNTDTQYF
j_call: TRBJ2-3
cdr3_length: 14
v_call: TRBV7-9

cdr3_aa: CASSYIWGGNQPQHF
j_call: TRBJ1-5
cdr3_length: 15
v_call: TRBV28

cdr3_aa: CASSPTPGTDTQYF
j_call: TRBJ2-3
cdr3_length: 14
v_call: TRBV27

cdr3_aa: CASSLVGTSNGAYEQYF
j_call: TRBJ2-7
cdr3_length: 17
v_call: TRBV7-8

cdr3_aa: CASSVGERDTQYF
j_call: TRBJ2-3
cdr3_length: 13
v_call: TRBV9

cdr3_aa: CASKGSTGAPYEQYF
j_call: TRBJ2-7
cdr3_length: 15
v_call: TRBV27

cdr3_aa: CAWSVGLSYEQYF
j_call: TRBJ2-7
cdr3_length: 13
v_call: TRBV30

cdr3_aa: CASSFGGGFSPQHF
j_call: TRBJ1-5
cdr3_length: 14
v_call: TRBV27